This T cell receptor beta chain came from a study of shared clonotypes between healthy human individuals. Across the study: Two female and a few male donors aged 18 to 49 were enrolled.

General observations from the study: Clonotypes which were not shared had lower generation probabilities than clonotypes that all four donors shared.

Germline CDR1 reads LGHNA; CDR2 reads YSLEER. There are 14 residues in the CDR3. Trimming shortened V by 3 bases and J by 14 bases, and 22 bases separated the two germline ends. Naive CD8 cells, CD45RO-negative and positively selected for CCR7, excluded terminally differentiated effector memory CD45RA+ cells. About this clone: Antigen: not known.

Sequenced by immunoSEQ multiplex PCR; TCRdb stores in-frame clones only, minus some. The table records roughly 770,000 clones, roughly 96% of them present only once. This clonotype was sampled from a man aged 25-45 years in good health. The specimen sequenced was naive CD8+ T cells sorted from blood. V gene TRBV4-3 combines with J gene TRBJ2-5; D tentatively fits TRBD1 or TRBD2 (5 bases each). This chain's CDR3 is CASSQDPWDRLEYF. The DNA for the CDR3 is TGCGCCAGCAGCCAGGACCCCTGGGACCGATTGGAATACTTC.